The present T cell receptor (beta chain) was sequenced within a study of blood T cell repertoires in COVID-19. Study in general: The study drew acute and convalescent COVID-19 samples from the United States, Italy and Spain. From T cells, B-cell-depleted T cells, or PBMCs came the material, which was cDNA or gDNA.

The authors' processing: For nucleated cells, counts were estimated from reference gene primer amplification. TCRdb's copy holds only in-frame clones and misses some; the assay was immunoSEQ multiplex PCR. V and J calls and clone size are as listed in that table; D and trimming were resolved from the DNA. The table shows 200,000 to 250,000 clones, with roughly 85% occurring only once. Deletions cut 3 bases from V and 10 bases from J, with 13 bases between. CDR3 size: 14 residues. Looked up from germline, CDR1 is SNHLY and CDR2 is FYNNEI. Sequences were obtained from peripheral blood. The receptor was isolated from an elderly woman with acute or convalescent COVID-19. This chain connects TRBV2 to TRBJ1-6; D possibly corresponds to TRBD1 (5 bases). DNA of the CDR3: TGTGCCAGCAGTGACAGGGAAGGGCGCTCACCCCTCCACTTT. It specifies CASSDREGRSPLHF.